A selection of T cell receptor beta chains follows, all from one sample in a study of T-cell reconstitution after alpha-beta-depleted transplantation in children. One entry per CDR3 protein, called by TCRdb with MiXCR from the PCR reads. Of some 26,000 distinct CDR3 sequences in the sample, around 17% were seen once. The sequencing here drew on PBMCs, mostly from graft donor cells, taken 60 days after TCRalphabeta/CD19-depleted stem cell transplant. Source of these receptors: a male patient aged 2-10 years who had a stem cell transplant for acute lymphoblastic leukemia, so the T cells may come from the graft donor. Each CDR3 is given with its conserved first and last residue. A D gene is named only where the DNA matches it firmly. Part of the rows lack a size; the others show once, few, many or a class for expanded clones.

v_gene,len,d_gene,abundance,j_gene,CDR3aa,CDR3nt
TRBV9,15,NA,few,TRBJ2-1,CASSVVSAGPNEQFF,TGTGCCAGCAGCGTAGTCTCGGCGGGCCCCAATGAGCAGTTCTTC
TRBV5-1,16,NA,many,TRBJ2-3,CASSGPPGRSTDTQYF,TGCGCCAGCAGCGGACCACCGGGACGTAGCACAGATACGCAGTATTTT
TRBV15,18,TRBD2,NA,TRBJ2-2,CATSRDWGGRSNTGDLFF,TGTGCCACCAGCAGAGATTGGGGCGGGAGGTCGAACACCGGGGACCTGTTTTTT
TRBV7-9,14,NA,many,TRBJ1-1,CASSLGTETREAFF,TGTGCCAGCAGCTTAGGTACGGAAACACGAGAAGCTTTCTTT
TRBV2,14,NA,NA,TRBJ2-3,CASSEFRFTDTQYF,TGTGCCAGCAGTGAGTTTCGGTTCACAGATACGCAGTATTTT
TRBV5-5,15,TRBD1,NA,TRBJ2-1,CASSLDRGTYNEQFF,TGTGCCAGCAGCTTGGACAGGGGAACCTACAATGAGCAGTTCTTC
TRBV18,15,NA,few,TRBJ2-7,CASSPPTGRGYEQYF,TGTGCCAGCTCACCACCGACCGGCAGGGGTTACGAGCAGTACTTC
TRBV7-8,16,NA,NA,TRBJ2-3,CASSLVGPLGTDTQYF,TGTGCCAGCAGCTTAGTGGGACCGTTGGGCACAGATACGCAGTATTTT
TRBV20-1,12,NA,NA,TRBJ2-1,CSASVTSYEQFF,TGCAGTGCTAGCGTGACTAGTTATGAGCAGTTCTTC
TRBV11-2,12,NA,many,TRBJ2-7,CASSSPPGEQYF,TGTGCCAGCAGCTCGCCCCCCGGCGAGCAGTACTTC
TRBV5-1,14,NA,NA,TRBJ2-2,CASSIGENTGELFF,TGCGCCAGCAGTATAGGGGAGAACACCGGGGAGCTGTTTTTT
TRBV28,14,NA,once,TRBJ1-3,CASSLESNRNTIYF,TGTGCCAGCAGTTTAGAGAGTAATAGAAACACCATATATTTT
TRBV25-1,14,NA,NA,TRBJ2-4,CASSESRDLNIQYF,TGTGCCAGCAGTGAATCACGGGATTTAAACATTCAGTACTTC
TRBV20-1,14,TRBD1,NA,TRBJ1-6,CSATPGQNNSPLHF,TGCAGTGCTACTCCGGGACAGAATAATTCACCCCTCCACTTT
TRBV6-5,14,NA,NA,TRBJ2-3,CASSYNGPRDTQYF,TGTGCCAGCAGTTACAACGGGCCCCGAGATACGCAGTATTTT
TRBV28,14,NA,NA,TRBJ2-7,CASSHLKNTYEQYF,TGTGCCAGCAGCCACCTCAAGAATACCTACGAGCAGTACTTC
TRBV20-1,16,TRBD2,few,TRBJ2-4,CSVVTSRSLAKNIQYF,TGCAGTGTCGTGACTAGCAGAAGCTTAGCCAAAAACATTCAGTACTTC
TRBV24-1,16,NA,many,TRBJ2-3,CATSDPLLPQGDTQYF,TGTGCCACCAGTGATCCGCTACTTCCCCAGGGAGATACGCAGTATTTT
TRBV5-1,11,NA,once,TRBJ1-2,CASSSQGGYTF,TGCGCCAGCAGCTCTCAGGGTGGCTACACCTTC
TRBV7-9,13,NA,few,TRBJ2-1,CASSLTPPAEQFF,TGTGCCAGCAGCTTAACTCCCCCGGCTGAGCAGTTCTTC
TRBV29-1,14,TRBD1,many,TRBJ2-1,CSVPRQGIVNEQFF,TGCAGCGTCCCCAGACAGGGAATTGTCAATGAGCAGTTCTTC
TRBV3-1,15,NA,NA,TRBJ2-3,CASSKRLLRTDTQYF,TGTGCCAGCAGCAAGCGGCTACTTAGGACAGATACGCAGTATTTT
TRBV3-1,15,TRBD1,once,TRBJ1-1,CASSRTGSMNTEAFF,TGTGCCAGCAGCCGGACAGGGTCTATGAACACTGAAGCTTTCTTT
TRBV5-5,14,NA,few,TRBJ2-2,CASSLGPITGELFF,TGTGCCAGCAGCTTGGGCCCCATTACCGGGGAGCTGTTTTTT
TRBV5-6,14,NA,many,TRBJ1-6,CASSPGHYNSPLHF,TGTGCCAGCAGCCCCGGACACTATAATTCACCCCTCCACTTT
TRBV28,17,TRBD2,NA,TRBJ2-3,CASSPARGRPSTDTQYF,TGTGCCAGCAGTCCAGCTCGCGGGAGGCCTAGCACAGATACGCAGTATTTT
TRBV7-9,14,NA,NA,TRBJ1-1,CASSLDLRNTEAFF,TGTGCCAGCAGCTTAGATTTACGGAACACTGAAGCTTTCTTT
TRBV9,15,TRBD2,few,TRBJ2-2,CASSTSGGNTGELFF,TGTGCCAGCAGCACTAGCGGGGGGAACACCGGGGAGCTGTTTTTT
TRBV29-1,16,NA,NA,TRBJ2-4,CSVEDLNSVAKNIQYF,TGCAGCGTTGAAGATCTTAATAGCGTAGCCAAAAACATTCAGTACTTC
TRBV15,15,TRBD1,many,TRBJ2-5,CATSRDRGVQETQYF,TGTGCCACCAGCAGGGACAGGGGGGTCCAAGAGACCCAGTACTTC
TRBV15,14,NA,few,TRBJ2-2,CATSRGLSTGELFF,TGTGCCACCAGCAGAGGCTTAAGCACCGGGGAGCTGTTTTTT
TRBV20-1,15,TRBD1,few,TRBJ2-7,CSARDGRTGRFEQYF,TGCAGTGCTAGAGATGGGAGGACAGGGCGGTTCGAGCAGTACTTC
TRBV12-3/TRBV12-4,13,NA,few,TRBJ2-6,CASSLNGANVLTF,TGTGCCAGCAGTTTAAATGGGGCCAACGTCCTGACTTTC
TRBV12-3/TRBV12-4,13,NA,few,TRBJ1-1,CASSLDSRGEAFF,TGTGCCAGCAGTTTAGATAGTAGAGGTGAAGCTTTCTTT
TRBV6-5,13,TRBD1,NA,TRBJ1-1,CASSYSTGFEAFF,TGTGCCAGCAGTTACTCGACAGGGTTTGAAGCTTTCTTT
TRBV20-1,12,NA,many,TRBJ2-2,CSATSLSGELFF,TGCAGTGCTACTAGTCTCTCCGGGGAGCTGTTTTTT
TRBV27,15,TRBD2,many,TRBJ2-3,CASRKLAGVVNTQYF,TGTGCCAGCAGGAAACTAGCGGGCGTCGTAAATACGCAGTATTTT
TRBV7-8,13,NA,once,TRBJ2-7,CASGTDSPYEQYF,TGTGCCAGCGGCACAGACTCTCCCTACGAGCAGTACTTC
TRBV5-1,13,NA,NA,TRBJ2-5,CATRTGFQETQYF,TGCGCCACCCGGACCGGCTTCCAAGAGACCCAGTACTTC
TRBV10-3,19,TRBD2,NA,TRBJ2-3,CAIRRLAGSNSSSTDTQYF,TGTGCCATCAGACGACTAGCGGGGAGTAACTCGTCTAGCACAGATACGCAGTATTTT
TRBV25-1,18,TRBD2,NA,TRBJ2-1,CASSDTRILAGGYNEQFF,TGTGCCAGCAGTGATACCCGAATACTAGCGGGAGGCTACAATGAGCAGTTCTTC
TRBV28,14,TRBD2,few,TRBJ2-3,CASRGQLAAHPQYF,TGTGCCAGCAGGGGTCAACTAGCGGCACATCCGCAGTATTTT
TRBV25-1,11,NA,few,TRBJ1-2,CASSDNYGYTF,TGTGCCAGCAGTGATAACTATGGCTACACCTTC
TRBV7-2,15,TRBD1,NA,TRBJ1-2,CASSLGGTGLYGYTF,TGTGCCAGCAGCTTAGGGGGGACAGGCTTGTATGGCTACACCTTC
TRBV27,16,TRBD2,medium-sized,TRBJ2-3,CATWGSGGSSTDTQYF,TGTGCCACCTGGGGTAGCGGGGGGTCTAGCACAGATACGCAGTATTTT
TRBV20-1,14,NA,many,TRBJ2-7,CSARDSKRPYEQYF,TGCAGTGCTAGAGATTCCAAGCGGCCCTACGAGCAGTACTTC
TRBV28,14,NA,few,TRBJ1-3,CASKPTGSGNTIYF,TGTGCCAGCAAACCGACAGGCTCTGGAAACACCATATATTTT
TRBV12-3/TRBV12-4,14,TRBD1,many,TRBJ2-3,CASRGTDVSDTQYF,TGTGCCAGCAGGGGGACAGATGTGTCAGATACGCAGTATTTT
TRBV20-1,14,TRBD1,many,TRBJ1-2,CSARGQGAGYGYTF,TGCAGTGCTCGCGGACAGGGGGCTGGCTATGGCTACACCTTC
TRBV20-1,12,NA,many,TRBJ1-2,CSAASDDYGYTF,TGCAGTGCGGCCTCGGACGACTATGGCTACACCTTC
TRBV11-2,18,TRBD2,NA,TRBJ2-3,CASSYYGTSGRRTDTQYF,TGTGCCAGCAGCTATTACGGGACTAGCGGGAGGAGGACAGATACGCAGTATTTT
TRBV4-1,16,NA,NA,TRBJ1-5,CASSQLLAGGNQPQHF,TGCGCCAGCAGCCAATTACTTGCCGGGGGCAATCAGCCCCAGCATTTT
TRBV4-2,19,TRBD2,NA,TRBJ2-4,CASSPVVLAGGPGKNIQYF,TGTGCCAGCAGCCCGGTAGTACTAGCGGGAGGGCCTGGCAAAAACATTCAGTACTTC
TRBV3-1,12,NA,many,TRBJ1-4,CASSQAVGELFF,TGTGCCAGCAGCCAAGCGGTTGGTGAGTTGTTTTTT
TRBV5-5,14,NA,many,TRBJ1-3,CASSLAISGNTIYF,TGTGCCAGCAGCTTGGCCATCTCTGGAAACACCATATATTTT
TRBV6-5,14,NA,few,TRBJ2-1,CASSYSNSLNEQFF,TGTGCCAGCAGTTACTCGAACAGTCTGAATGAGCAGTTCTTC
TRBV20-1,16,NA,few,TRBJ1-5,CSASYDSNYSNQPQHF,TGCAGTGCTAGCTACGACAGCAATTATAGCAATCAGCCCCAGCATTTT
TRBV27,14,TRBD1,NA,TRBJ1-1,CASSLMTGRTEAFF,TGTGCCAGCAGTCTAATGACAGGGAGGACTGAAGCTTTCTTT
TRBV11-2,15,NA,many,TRBJ2-7,CASSPRTKSTYEQYF,TGTGCCAGCAGCCCAAGGACAAAATCTACCTACGAGCAGTACTTC
TRBV5-6,15,NA,NA,TRBJ2-1,CASSLRQIGYNEQFF,TGTGCCAGCAGCTTGCGCCAGATTGGCTACAATGAGCAGTTCTTC